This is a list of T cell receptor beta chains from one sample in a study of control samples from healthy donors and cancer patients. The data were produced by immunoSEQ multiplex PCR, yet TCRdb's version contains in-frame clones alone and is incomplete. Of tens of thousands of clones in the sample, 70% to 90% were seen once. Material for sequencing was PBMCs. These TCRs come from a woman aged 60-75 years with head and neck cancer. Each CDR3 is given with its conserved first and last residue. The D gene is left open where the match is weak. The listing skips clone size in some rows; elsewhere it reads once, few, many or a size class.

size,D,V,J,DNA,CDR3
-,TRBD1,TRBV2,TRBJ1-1,TGTGCCAGCAGTACGTATAACGACAGGGTTAACACTGAAGCTTTCTTT,CASSTYNDRVNTEAFF
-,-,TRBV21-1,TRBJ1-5,TGTGCCAGCAGCAGCACCTCCCCCCGGGACGAGAGCAATCAGCCCCAGCATTTT,CASSSTSPRDESNQPQHF
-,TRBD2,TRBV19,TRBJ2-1,TGTGCCAGTAGTATCGAGGGAGGGCCGTTCAATGAGCAGTTCTTC,CASSIEGGPFNEQFF
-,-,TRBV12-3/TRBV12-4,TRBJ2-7,TGTGCCAGCAGTTTCTACCCCAGTACCGAGCAGTACTTC,CASSFYPSTEQYF
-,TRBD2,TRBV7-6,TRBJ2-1,TGTGCCAGCAGCCGGACTAGCGGGAGTCCTGATGAGCAGTTCTTC,CASSRTSGSPDEQFF
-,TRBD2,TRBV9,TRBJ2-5,TGTGCCAGCAGCGGTAGCGGGAGCGGTAGGGAGACCCAGTACTTC,CASSGSGSGRETQYF
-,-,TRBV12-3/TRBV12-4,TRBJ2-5,TGTGCCAGCAGTTATACAGGCGGAGAGACCCAGTACTTC,CASSYTGGETQYF
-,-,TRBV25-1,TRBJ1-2,TGTGCCAGCAGTGACTCGACCGGGGCGCGGGGCTACACCTTC,CASSDSTGARGYTF
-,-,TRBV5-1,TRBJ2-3,TGCGCCAGCAGCTTGGAACCTGACACAGATACGCAGTATTTT,CASSLEPDTDTQYF
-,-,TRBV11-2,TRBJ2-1,TGTGCCAGCAGCTTAGGTGGAGCGGCCTCCTACAATGAGCAGTTCTTC,CASSLGGAASYNEQFF
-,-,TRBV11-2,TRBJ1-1,TGTGCCAGCAGCTTAGATACTCGCAGGGTATGGAACACTGAAGCTTTCTTT,CASSLDTRRVWNTEAFF
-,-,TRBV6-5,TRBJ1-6,TGTGCCAGCTGTCCAACAACTTATAATTCACCCCTCCACTTT,CASCPTTYNSPLHF
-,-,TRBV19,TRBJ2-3,TGTGCCAGTAGTATCCAACGGGGCTCGGGAGATACGCAGTATTTT,CASSIQRGSGDTQYF
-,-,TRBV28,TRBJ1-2,TGTGCCAGCCTCCGTTCCTTTAACTATGGCTACACCTTC,CASLRSFNYGYTF
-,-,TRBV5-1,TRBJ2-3,TGCGCCAGCAGCTTCCGGCAGGGAGCAGGGGATACGCAGTATTTT,CASSFRQGAGDTQYF
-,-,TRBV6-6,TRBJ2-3,TGTGCCAGCAGTTACAGCGGGAGCACAGATACGCAGTATTTT,CASSYSGSTDTQYF
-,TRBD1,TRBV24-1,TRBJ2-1,TGTGCCACCAGTGATTCCCTCGGGACAGGGAACAATGAGCAGTTCTTC,CATSDSLGTGNNEQFF
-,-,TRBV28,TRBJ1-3,TGTGCCAGCAGTGTGGCGGGCTCTGGAAACACCATATATTTT,CASSVAGSGNTIYF
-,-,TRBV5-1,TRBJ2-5,TGCGCCAGCAGCTTGGGGCGGGGCCGGGGAGAGGCCCAGTACTTC,CASSLGRGRGEAQYF
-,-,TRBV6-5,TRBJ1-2,TGTGCCAGCAGTTACCTCGAGGGGTACTATGGCTACACCTTC,CASSYLEGYYGYTF
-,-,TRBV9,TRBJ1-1,TGTGCCAGCAGCGTAGTCCGGGGGTTCACTGAAGCTTTCTTT,CASSVVRGFTEAFF
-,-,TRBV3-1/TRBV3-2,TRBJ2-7,TGTGCCAGCAGCCAAGAAGGCATATCGGTTTACGAGCAGTACTTC,CASSQEGISVYEQYF
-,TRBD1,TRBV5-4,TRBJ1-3,TGTGCCAGCAGCCCCGGACAGGCAAACTCTGGAAACACCATATATTTT,CASSPGQANSGNTIYF
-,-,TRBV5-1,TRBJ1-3,TGCGCCAGCAGCCCCCACGTCGACAGTGCTGGAAACACCATATATTTT,CASSPHVDSAGNTIYF
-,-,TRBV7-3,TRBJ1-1,TGTGCCAGCAGCTTAAGCAGGAACACTGAAGCTTTCTTT,CASSLSRNTEAFF
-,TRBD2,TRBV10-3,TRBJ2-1,TGTGCCACGTCCCGGACTAGCTACAATGAGCAGTTCTTC,CATSRTSYNEQFF
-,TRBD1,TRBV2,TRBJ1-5,TGTGCCAGCAGTCAGGGGGGGGCGGACAATCAGCCCCAGCATTTT,CASSQGGADNQPQHF
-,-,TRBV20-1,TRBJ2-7,TGCAGTGCTAGTATCTCAGGGGGGGAGCAGTACTTC,CSASISGGEQYF
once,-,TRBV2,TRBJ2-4,TGTGCCAGCAGTGGGGGAACAGGGCGCCCCGGTGGAAACATTCAGTACTTC,CASSGGTGRPGGNIQYF
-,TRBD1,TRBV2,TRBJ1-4,TGTGCCAGCACCTACCCCCGGACAGGGGCCCGGGATTACCAGAATGAAAAACTGTTTTTT,CASTYPRTGARDYQNEKLFF
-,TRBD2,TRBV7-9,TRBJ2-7,TGTGCCAGCAGCCCGCTAGCGGGAGCGTCCCAGTACTTC,CASSPLAGASQYF
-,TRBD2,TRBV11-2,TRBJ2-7,TGTGCCAGCAGCCTGGGACTAGCGGGAAAAGGGGTGGACGAGCAGTACTTC,CASSLGLAGKGVDEQYF
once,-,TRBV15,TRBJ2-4,TGTGCCACCAGCAGAGATTTAGCCAAAAACATTCAGTACTTC,CATSRDLAKNIQYF
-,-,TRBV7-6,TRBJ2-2,TGTGCCAGCAGCTTAAACCTTCCCGGGGAGCTGTTTTTT,CASSLNLPGELFF
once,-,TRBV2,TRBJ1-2,TGTGCCAGCAGTGAAGCGCTCCCGCCTGGCTACACCTTC,CASSEALPPGYTF
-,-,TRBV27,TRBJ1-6,TGTGCCAGCGGAGGCGGGCGAGCACGATCACCCCTCCACTTT,CASGGGRARSPLHF